The present T cell receptor beta chain was sequenced within a study of blood T cell repertoires in COVID-19. Assay used: immunoSEQ multiplex PCR; TCRdb lists only in-frame clones, some missing. The sample has about 58,000 clones; 80% to 85% are singletons. V shed 5 bases, J shed 0 bases, and the junction held 1 base outside the gene matches. This CDR3 contains 16 residues. Germline CDR1 is LNHDA and CDR2 is SQIVND (reference sequence). This receptor was obtained from a man older than 75 with COVID-19, enrolled during active disease. This chain joins TRBV19 and TRBJ2-1, with 13 bases aligning to TRBD2. The sample consisted of peripheral blood. CDR3 residues: CASSGTSGISYNEQFF. DNA of the CDR3: TGTGCCAGTAGTGGGACTAGCGGGATCTCCTACAATGAGCAGTTCTTC.